These T cell receptor beta chains were read from a single sample in a study of OX40 agonist ivuxolimab in advanced cancers. Profiled with immunoSEQ multiplex PCR; TCRdb holds only in-frame clones, not every one. The sample has 29,000 or so clones, around 90% seen once. The sample here was CD4+ or CD8+ T cells sorted from blood, taken in a trial of the OX40 agonist ivuxolimab. The receptors originated from an adult with an advanced solid tumor such as melanoma, head and neck, liver or kidney cancer. Each CDR3 is given with its conserved first and last residue. A D gene is named only where the DNA matches it firmly. Rows give clone size only sometimes, using once, few, many, or a class for an expanded clone.

J,length,size,D,V,CDR3,DNA
TRBJ2-3,13,-,TRBD2,TRBV19,CASGGLAVDSQYF,TGTGCCAGCGGAGGACTAGCGGTAGACTCGCAGTATTTT
TRBJ1-2,13,once,-,TRBV2,CASSDSAGVGYTF,TGTGCCAGCAGTGATTCCGCAGGGGTTGGCTACACCTTC
TRBJ1-6,13,-,-,TRBV6-5,CASSSGNNSPLHF,TGTGCCAGCAGTTCAGGGAATAATTCACCCCTCCACTTT
TRBJ2-5,17,-,-,TRBV1,CTSSQDRLAGGPETQYF,TGCACCAGCAGCCAAGATCGTCTAGCGGGGGGTCCAGAGACCCAGTACTTC
TRBJ2-1,17,-,TRBD2,TRBV6-4,CASSDSTAGGLYNEQFF,TGTGCCAGCAGTGACTCGACAGCGGGGGGTCTATACAATGAGCAGTTCTTC
TRBJ2-1,15,-,-,TRBV27,CASSYSATSYNEQFF,TGTGCCAGCAGTTATAGCGCGACCTCTTACAATGAGCAGTTCTTC
TRBJ2-4,16,-,-,TRBV15,CATRRYPATTKNIQYF,TGTGCCACCAGGAGATACCCGGCAACAACCAAAAACATTCAGTACTTC
TRBJ1-2,15,-,TRBD1,TRBV27,CASSFSTGANYGYTF,TGTGCCAGCAGTTTCTCGACAGGGGCTAACTATGGCTACACCTTC
TRBJ2-7,16,-,TRBD1,TRBV9,CASSVNDRGLSYEQYF,TGTGCCAGCAGCGTTAACGACAGGGGGTTATCCTACGAGCAGTACTTC
TRBJ2-7,16,-,-,TRBV21-1,CASSPPRTGNSYEQYF,TGTGCCAGCAGCCCCCCACGGACAGGGAACTCCTACGAGCAGTACTTC
TRBJ1-1,14,few,TRBD1,TRBV25-1,CASSDRDSNTEAFF,TGTGCCAGCAGTGACAGGGACAGCAACACTGAAGCTTTCTTT
TRBJ2-2,17,-,TRBD2,TRBV7-9,CASSTTLAGLNSGELFF,TGTGCCAGCAGCACGACCCTAGCGGGTCTCAATTCCGGGGAGCTGTTTTTT
TRBJ1-2,13,-,-,TRBV7-2,CASSYGTAYGYTF,TGTGCCAGCAGCTACGGGACGGCATATGGCTACACCTTC
TRBJ2-2,12,-,-,TRBV10-3,CAITERAGELFF,TGTGCCATCACCGAGCGCGCGGGGGAGCTGTTTTTT